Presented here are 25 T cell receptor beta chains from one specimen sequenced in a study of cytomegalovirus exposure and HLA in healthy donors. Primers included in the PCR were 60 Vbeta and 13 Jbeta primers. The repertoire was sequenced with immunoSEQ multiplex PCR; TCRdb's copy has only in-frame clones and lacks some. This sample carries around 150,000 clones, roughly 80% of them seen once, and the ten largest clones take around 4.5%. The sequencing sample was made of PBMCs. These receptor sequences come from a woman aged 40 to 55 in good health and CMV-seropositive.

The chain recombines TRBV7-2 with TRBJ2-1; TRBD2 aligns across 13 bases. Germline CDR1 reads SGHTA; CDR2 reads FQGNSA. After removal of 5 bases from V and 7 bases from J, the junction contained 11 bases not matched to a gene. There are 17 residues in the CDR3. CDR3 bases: TGTGCCAGCAGCCGAGGACTAGCGGGGGCCCGCCCGAATGAGCAGTTCTTC. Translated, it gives CASSRGLAGARPNEQFF.

The chain's CDR3 is CASSPGRAGNTIYF. CDR3 nucleotides: TGTGCCAGCAGTCCCGGCAGGGCTGGAAACACCATATATTTT. V is TRBV28 and J is TRBJ1-3; the D gene is possibly TRBD1 (5 bases). V lost 5 bases, J lost 2 bases, and 10 bases lay in between. The CDR3 is 14 residues long. The V gene's germline CDR1 is MDHEN and CDR2 SYDVKM.

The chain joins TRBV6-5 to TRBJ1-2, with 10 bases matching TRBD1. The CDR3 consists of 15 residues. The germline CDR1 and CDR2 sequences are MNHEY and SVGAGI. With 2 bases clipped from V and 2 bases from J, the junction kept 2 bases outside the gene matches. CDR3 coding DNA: TGTGCCAGCAGTTACGAGGGACAGGGGAACTATGGCTACACCTTC. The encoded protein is CASSYEGQGNYGYTF.

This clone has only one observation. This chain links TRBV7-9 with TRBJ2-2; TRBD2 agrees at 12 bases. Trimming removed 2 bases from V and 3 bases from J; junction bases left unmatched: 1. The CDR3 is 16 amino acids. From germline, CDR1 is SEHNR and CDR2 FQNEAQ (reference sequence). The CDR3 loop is CASSLRLAGDTGELFF. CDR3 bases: TGTGCCAGCAGCTTACGACTAGCGGGAGACACCGGGGAGCTGTTTTTT.

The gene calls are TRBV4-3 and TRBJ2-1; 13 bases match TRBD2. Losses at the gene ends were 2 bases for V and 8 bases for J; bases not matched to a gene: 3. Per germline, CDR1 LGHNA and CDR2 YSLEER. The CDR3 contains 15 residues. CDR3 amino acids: CASSQTSGGADEQFF. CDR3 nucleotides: TGCGCCAGCAGCCAAACTAGCGGGGGGGCCGATGAGCAGTTCTTC.

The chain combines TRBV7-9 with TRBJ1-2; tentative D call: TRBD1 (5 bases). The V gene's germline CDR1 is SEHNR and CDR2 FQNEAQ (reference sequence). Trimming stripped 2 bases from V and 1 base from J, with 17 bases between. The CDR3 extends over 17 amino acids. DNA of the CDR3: TGTGCCAGCAGCTTAATAGGCGGACATGGGGTTAACTATGGCTACACCTTC. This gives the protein CASSLIGGHGVNYGYTF.

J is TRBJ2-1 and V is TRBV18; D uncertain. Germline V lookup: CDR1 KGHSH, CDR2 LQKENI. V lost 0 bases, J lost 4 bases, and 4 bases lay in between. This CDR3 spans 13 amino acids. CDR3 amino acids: CASSPPLYNEQFF. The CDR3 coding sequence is TGTGCCAGCTCACCACCGCTATACAATGAGCAGTTCTTC.

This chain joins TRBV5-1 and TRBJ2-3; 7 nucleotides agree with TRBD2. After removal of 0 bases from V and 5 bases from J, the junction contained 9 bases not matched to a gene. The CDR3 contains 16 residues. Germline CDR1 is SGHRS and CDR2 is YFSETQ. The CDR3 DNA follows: TGCGCCAGCAGCTTGGATGCTGGCGGGGGATTAGATACGCAGTATTTT. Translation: CASSLDAGGGLDTQYF.

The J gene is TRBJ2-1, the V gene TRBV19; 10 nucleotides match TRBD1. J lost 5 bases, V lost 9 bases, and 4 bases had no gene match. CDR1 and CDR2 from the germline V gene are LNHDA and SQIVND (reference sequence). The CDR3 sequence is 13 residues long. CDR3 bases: TGTGCCAGCAAGGACAGGGGGGACAATGAGCAGTTCTTC. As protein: CASKDRGDNEQFF.

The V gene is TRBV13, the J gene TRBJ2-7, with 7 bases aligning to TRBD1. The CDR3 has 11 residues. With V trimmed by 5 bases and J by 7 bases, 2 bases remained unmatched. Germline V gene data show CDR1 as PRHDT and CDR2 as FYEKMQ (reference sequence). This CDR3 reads CASSNRGEQYF. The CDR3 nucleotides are TGTGCCAGCAGCAACAGGGGAGAGCAGTACTTC.

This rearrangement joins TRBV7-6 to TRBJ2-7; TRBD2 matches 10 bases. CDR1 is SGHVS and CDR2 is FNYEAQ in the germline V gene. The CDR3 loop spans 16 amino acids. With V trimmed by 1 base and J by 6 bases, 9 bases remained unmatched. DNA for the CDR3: TGTGCCAGCAGCTTAGATATTAGCGGGGGGCTCAGCGAGCAGTACTTC. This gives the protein CASSLDISGGLSEQYF.

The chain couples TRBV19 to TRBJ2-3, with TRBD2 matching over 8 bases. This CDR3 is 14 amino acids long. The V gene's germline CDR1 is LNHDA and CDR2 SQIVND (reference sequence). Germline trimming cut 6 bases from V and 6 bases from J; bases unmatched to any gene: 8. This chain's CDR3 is CASSPGGPGDTQYF. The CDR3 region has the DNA TGTGCCAGTAGCCCGGGGGGGCCGGGTGATACGCAGTATTTT.

CDR3 in DNA: TGCGCCAGCAGGCCCTCGGGCGGGGGGTATTACGAGCAGTACTTC. Its protein is CASRPSGGGYYEQYF. The chain joins TRBV10-2 to TRBJ2-7; 8 bases agree with TRBD2. Germline CDR1 and CDR2: WSHSY and SAAADI. The CDR3 is 15 residues long. The trim removed 6 bases at V and 4 bases at J, leaving 11 bases unmatched.

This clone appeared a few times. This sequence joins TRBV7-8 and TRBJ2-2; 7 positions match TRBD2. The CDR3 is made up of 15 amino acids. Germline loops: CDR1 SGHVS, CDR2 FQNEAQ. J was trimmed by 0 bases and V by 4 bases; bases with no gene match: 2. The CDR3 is CASSSSGANTGELFF. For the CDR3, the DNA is TGTGCCAGCAGCTCAAGCGGGGCGAACACCGGGGAGCTGTTTTTT.

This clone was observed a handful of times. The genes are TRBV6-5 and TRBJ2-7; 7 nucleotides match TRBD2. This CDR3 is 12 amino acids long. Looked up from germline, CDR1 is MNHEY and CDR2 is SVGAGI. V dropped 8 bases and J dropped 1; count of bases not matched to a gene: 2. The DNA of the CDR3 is TGTGCCAGCTCTAGCGGATCCTACGAGCAGTACTTC. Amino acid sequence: CASSSGSYEQYF.

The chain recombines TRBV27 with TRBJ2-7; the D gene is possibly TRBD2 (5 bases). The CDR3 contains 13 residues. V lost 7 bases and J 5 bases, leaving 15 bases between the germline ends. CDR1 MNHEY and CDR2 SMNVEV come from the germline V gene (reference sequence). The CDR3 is CASNGLGRNEQYF. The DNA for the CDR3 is TGTGCCAGCAATGGTCTAGGGAGAAACGAGCAGTACTTC.

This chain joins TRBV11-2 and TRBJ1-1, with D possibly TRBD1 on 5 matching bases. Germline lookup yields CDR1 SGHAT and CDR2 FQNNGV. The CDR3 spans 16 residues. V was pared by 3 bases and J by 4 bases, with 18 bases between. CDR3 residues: CASSLGGLSYSTEAFF. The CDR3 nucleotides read TGTGCCAGCAGCTTGGGGGGACTCTCTTACAGCACTGAAGCTTTCTTT.

CDR3 bases: TGTGCCAGCAGCTTATCCGGGGACTATGGCTACACCTTC. It is translated as CASSLSGDYGYTF. The chain recombines TRBV11-2 with TRBJ1-2; D unresolved. The CDR3 is 13 residues long. V was pared by 2 bases and J by 3 bases, with 7 bases between. Germline V gene lookup returns CDR1 SGHAT and CDR2 FQNNGV.

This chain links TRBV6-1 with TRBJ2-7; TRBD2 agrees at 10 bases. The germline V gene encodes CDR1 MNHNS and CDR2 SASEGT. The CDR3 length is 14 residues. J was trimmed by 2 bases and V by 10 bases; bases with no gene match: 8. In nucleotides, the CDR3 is TGTGCCACCGATAGCGGGGGGCTTCCCTACGAGCAGTACTTC. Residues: CATDSGGLPYEQYF.

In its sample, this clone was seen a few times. CDR3 region: CASGSGQGVSQPQHF. The CDR3 DNA is TGTGCAAGCGGATCCGGACAGGGGGTATCTCAGCCCCAGCATTTT. The V call is TRBV7-4, the J call TRBJ1-5; 10 nucleotides align to TRBD1. Looked up from germline, CDR1 is SGHVT and CDR2 is SQSDAQ. The CDR3 is 15 amino acids.

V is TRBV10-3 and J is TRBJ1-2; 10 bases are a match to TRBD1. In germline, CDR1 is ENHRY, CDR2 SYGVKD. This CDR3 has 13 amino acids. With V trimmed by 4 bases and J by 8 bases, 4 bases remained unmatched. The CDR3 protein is CAISAGTGDGYTF. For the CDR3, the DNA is TGTGCCATCAGTGCAGGGACAGGGGACGGCTACACCTTC.

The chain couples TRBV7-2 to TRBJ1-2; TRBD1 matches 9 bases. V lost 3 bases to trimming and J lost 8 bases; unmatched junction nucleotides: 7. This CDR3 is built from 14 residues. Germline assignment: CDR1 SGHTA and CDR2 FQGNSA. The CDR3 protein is CASSLDTGQGGYTF. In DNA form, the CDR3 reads TGTGCCAGCAGCTTGGATACGGGACAGGGAGGCTACACCTTC. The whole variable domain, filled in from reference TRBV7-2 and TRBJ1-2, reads GAGVSQSPSNKVTEKGKDVELRCDPISGHTALYWYRQSLGQGLEFLIYFQGNSAPDKSGLPSDRFSAERTGGSVSTLTIQRTQQEDSAVYLCASSLDTGQGGYTFGSGTRLTVV.

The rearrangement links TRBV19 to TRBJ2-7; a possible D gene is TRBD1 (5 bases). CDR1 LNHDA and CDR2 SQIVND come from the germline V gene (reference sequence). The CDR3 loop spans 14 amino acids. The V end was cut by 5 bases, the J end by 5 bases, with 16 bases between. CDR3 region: CASSFLDITHEQYF. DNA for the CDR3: TGTGCCAGTAGTTTCTTGGACATTACCCACGAGCAGTACTTC.

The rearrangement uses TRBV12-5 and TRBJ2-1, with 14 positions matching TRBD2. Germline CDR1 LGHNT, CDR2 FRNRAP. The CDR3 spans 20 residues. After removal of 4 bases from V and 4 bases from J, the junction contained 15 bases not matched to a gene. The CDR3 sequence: CASGSQHGTSGSSRYNEQFF. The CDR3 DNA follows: TGTGCTAGTGGTTCACAACATGGGACTAGCGGGAGTTCTCGGTACAATGAGCAGTTCTTC.

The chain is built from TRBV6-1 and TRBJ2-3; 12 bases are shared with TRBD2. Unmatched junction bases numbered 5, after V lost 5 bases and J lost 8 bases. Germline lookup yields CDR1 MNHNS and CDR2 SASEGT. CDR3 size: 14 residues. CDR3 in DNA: TGTGCCAGCAGTTCTAGCGGGGGGGCCAGTACGCAGTATTTT. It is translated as CASSSSGGASTQYF.